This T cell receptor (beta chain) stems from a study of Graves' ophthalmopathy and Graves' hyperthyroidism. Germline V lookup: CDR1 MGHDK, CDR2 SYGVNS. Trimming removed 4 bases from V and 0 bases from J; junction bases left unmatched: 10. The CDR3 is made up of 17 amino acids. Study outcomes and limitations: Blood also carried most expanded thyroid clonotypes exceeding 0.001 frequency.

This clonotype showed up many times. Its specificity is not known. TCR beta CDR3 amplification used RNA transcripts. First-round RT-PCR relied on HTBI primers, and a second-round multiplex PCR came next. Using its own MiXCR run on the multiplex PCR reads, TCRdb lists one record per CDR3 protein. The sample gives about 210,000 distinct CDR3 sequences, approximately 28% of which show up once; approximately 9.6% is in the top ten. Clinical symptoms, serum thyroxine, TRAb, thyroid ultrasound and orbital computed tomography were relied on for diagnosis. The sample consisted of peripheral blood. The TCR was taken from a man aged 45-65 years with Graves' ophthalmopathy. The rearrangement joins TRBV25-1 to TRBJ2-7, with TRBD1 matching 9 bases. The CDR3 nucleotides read TGTGCCAGCAGTGGAGAATCCGGGACAGGGCTCTCCTACGAGCAGTACTTC. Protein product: CASSGESGTGLSYEQYF.